This T cell receptor (beta chain) appears in the sequencing data of a study of neurological immune-mediated disorders. Study findings and constraints: Healthy controls had more TCR clonal expansion than multiple sclerosis, which showed the least, whereas HTLV-1-associated myelopathy showed the most.

By 5'RACE with 10-nucleotide random UMIs, the cDNA was made. A single record per CDR3 protein comes from TCRdb applying MiXCR to the 5' RACE reads. Here the sample spans about 50,000 distinct CDR3 sequences, 16% being singletons. The CDR3 is made up of 15 amino acids. Germline assignment: CDR1 DFQATT and CDR2 SNEGSKA (reference sequence). V gave up 0 bases and J gave up 4 bases, with 13 bases separating them. This clonotype was recorded at least ten times. Its antigen remains unknown. This clonotype was sampled from a man in his 60s in good health. The sample taken for sequencing was PBMCs. The V and J genes are TRBV20-1 and TRBJ2-1; the D is unclear. The CDR3 loop reads CSARDLRPEYNEQFF. The CDR3 nucleotides read TGCAGTGCTAGAGATCTGAGGCCGGAATACAATGAGCAGTTCTTC.